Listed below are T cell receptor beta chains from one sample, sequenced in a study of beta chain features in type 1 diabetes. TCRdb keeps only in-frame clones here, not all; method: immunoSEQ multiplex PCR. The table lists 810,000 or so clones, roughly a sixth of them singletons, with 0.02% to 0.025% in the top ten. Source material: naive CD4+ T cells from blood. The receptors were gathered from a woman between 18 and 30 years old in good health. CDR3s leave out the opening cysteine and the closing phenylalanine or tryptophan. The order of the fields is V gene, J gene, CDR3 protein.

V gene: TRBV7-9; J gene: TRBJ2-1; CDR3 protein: ASSLPLAEYNEQF
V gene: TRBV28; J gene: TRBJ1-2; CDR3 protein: ASSLGQGRNYGYT
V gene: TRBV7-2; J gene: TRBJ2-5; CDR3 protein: ASSAGSVLSETQY
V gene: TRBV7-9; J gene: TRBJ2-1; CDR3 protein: ASSLATYNEQF
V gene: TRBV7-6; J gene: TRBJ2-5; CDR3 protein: ASSQARSRGSYQEGETQY
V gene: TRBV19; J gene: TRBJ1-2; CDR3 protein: ASSMGPDRLYGYT
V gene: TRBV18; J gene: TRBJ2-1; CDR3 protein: ASSQDRQGQF
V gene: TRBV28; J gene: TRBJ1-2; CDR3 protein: ASSRPAPGSGYT
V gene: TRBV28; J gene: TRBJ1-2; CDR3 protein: ASSSQGANYGYT
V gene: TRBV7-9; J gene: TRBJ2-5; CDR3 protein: ASSVVGGVGETQY
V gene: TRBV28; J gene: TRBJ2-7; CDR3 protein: ASARTGGYYEQY
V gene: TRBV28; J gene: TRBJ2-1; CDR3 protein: ASSVVGTGINNEQF
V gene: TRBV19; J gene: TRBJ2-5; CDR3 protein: ASSTTQGAETQY
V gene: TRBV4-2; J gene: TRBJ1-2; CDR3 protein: ASSQDRERGRLGGYT
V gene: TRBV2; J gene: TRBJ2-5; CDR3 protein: ASSDRLAGPQY
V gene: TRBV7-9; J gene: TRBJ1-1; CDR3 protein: ASSLRQGGTEAF
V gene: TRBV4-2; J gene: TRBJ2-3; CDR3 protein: ASSQDPSGRATDTQY
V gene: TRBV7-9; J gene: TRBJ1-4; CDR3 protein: ASSSGQPSGKLF
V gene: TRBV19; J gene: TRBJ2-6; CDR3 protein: ASSQQGTGLSGANVLT
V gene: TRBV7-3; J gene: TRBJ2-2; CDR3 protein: ASSRLPSTGELF
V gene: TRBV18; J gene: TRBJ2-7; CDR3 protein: ASSPPAGGSHEQY
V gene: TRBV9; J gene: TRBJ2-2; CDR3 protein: ASSVVAGNTGELF